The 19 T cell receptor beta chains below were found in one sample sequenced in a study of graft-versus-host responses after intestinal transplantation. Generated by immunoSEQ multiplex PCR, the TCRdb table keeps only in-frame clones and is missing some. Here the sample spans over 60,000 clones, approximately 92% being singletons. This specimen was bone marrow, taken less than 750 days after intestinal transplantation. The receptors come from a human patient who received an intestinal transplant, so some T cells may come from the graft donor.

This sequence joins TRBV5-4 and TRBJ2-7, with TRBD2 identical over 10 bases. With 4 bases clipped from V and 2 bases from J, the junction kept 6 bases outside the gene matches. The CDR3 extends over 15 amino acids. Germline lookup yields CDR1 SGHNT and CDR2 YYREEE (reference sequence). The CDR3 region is CASSPPGLATYEQYF. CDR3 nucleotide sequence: TGTGCCAGCAGCCCCCCGGGACTAGCGACCTACGAGCAGTACTTC.

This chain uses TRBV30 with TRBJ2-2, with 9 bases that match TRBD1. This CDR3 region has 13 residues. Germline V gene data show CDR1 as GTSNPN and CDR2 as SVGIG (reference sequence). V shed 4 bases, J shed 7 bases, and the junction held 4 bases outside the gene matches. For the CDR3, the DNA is TGTGCCTGGAACAGGGGGCATGGCGGGGAGCTGTTTTTT. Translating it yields CAWNRGHGGELFF.

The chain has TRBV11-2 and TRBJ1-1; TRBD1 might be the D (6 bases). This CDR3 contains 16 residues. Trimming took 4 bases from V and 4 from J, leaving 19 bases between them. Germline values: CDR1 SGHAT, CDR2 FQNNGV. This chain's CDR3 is CASSYRQAGASTEAFF. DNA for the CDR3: TGTGCCAGCAGCTATCGACAGGCAGGTGCGAGCACTGAAGCTTTCTTT.

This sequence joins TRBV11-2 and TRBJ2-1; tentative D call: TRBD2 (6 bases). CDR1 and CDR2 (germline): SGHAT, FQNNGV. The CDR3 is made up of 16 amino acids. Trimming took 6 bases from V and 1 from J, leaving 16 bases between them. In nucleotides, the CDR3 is TGTGCCAGCAGGCCTATTCGGGGACTTTCCTACAATGAGCAGTTCTTC. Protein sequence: CASRPIRGLSYNEQFF.

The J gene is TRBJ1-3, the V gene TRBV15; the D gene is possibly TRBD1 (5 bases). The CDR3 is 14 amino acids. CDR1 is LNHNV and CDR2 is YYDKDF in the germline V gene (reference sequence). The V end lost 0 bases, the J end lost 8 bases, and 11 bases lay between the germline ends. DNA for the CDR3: TGTGCCACCAGCAGAGACCAGGGAGGCGACACCATATATTTT. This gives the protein CATSRDQGGDTIYF.

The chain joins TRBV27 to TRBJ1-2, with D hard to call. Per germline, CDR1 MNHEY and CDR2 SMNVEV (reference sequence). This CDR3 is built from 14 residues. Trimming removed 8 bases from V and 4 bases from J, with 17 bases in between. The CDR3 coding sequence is TGTGCCAGCGGCAGCCTGGTGGCTGCCTATGGCTACACCTTC. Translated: CASGSLVAAYGYTF.

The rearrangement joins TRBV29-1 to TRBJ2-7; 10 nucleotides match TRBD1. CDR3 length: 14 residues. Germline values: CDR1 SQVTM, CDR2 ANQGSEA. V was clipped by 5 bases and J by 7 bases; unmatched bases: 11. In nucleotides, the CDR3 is TGCAGCGTTCATATTCCGGGACAGGGGATAGAGCAGTACTTC. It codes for CSVHIPGQGIEQYF.

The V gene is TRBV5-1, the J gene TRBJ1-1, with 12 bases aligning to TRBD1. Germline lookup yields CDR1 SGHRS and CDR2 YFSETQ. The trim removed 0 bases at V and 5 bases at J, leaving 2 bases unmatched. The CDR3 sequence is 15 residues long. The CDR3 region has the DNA TGCGCCAGCAGCTTGGGGGACAGGGGGCGAACTGAAGCTTTCTTT. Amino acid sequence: CASSLGDRGRTEAFF.

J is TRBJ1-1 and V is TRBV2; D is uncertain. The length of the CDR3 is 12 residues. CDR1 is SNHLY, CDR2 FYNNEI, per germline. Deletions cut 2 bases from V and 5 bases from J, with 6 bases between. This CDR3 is CASSEIRTEAFF. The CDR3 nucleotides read TGTGCCAGCAGTGAAATTCGAACTGAAGCTTTCTTT.

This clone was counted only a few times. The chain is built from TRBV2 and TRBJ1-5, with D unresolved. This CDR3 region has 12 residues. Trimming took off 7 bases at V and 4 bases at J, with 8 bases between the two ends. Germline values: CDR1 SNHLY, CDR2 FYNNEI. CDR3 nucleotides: TGTGCCAGCAATAAGGGAAATCAGCCCCAGCATTTT. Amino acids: CASNKGNQPQHF.

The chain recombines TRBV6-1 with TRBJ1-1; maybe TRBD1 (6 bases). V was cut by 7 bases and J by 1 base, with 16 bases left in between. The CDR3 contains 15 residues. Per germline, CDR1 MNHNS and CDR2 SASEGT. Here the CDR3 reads CASNPQGPQNTEAFF. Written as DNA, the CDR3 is TGTGCCAGCAACCCACAGGGCCCTCAGAACACTGAAGCTTTCTTT.

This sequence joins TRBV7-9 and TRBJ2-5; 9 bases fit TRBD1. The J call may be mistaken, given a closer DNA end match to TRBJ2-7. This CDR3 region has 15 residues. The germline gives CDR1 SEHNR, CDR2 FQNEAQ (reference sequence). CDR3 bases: TGTGCCAGCAGCGAGCCCGGGACAGGGACCTACGAGCAGTACTTC. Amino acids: CASSEPGTGTYEQYF.

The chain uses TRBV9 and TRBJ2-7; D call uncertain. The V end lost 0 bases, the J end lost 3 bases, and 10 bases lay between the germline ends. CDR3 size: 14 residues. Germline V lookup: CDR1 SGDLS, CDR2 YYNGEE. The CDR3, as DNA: TGTGCCAGCAGCGTAGGTGATTCCTACTACGAGCAGTACTTC. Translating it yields CASSVGDSYYEQYF.

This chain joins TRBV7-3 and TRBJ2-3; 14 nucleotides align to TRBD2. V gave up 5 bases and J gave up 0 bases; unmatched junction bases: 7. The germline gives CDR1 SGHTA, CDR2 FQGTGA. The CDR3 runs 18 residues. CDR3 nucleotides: TGTGCCAGCAGCAACCGACTAGCGGGAGGGCCGAGCACAGATACGCAGTATTTT. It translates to CASSNRLAGGPSTDTQYF.

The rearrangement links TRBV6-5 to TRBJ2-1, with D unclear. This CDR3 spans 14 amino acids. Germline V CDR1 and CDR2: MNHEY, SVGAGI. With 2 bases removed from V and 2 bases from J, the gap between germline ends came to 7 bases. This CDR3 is CASSYTGPYNEQFF. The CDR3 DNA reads TGTGCCAGCAGTTACACCGGCCCCTACAATGAGCAGTTCTTC.

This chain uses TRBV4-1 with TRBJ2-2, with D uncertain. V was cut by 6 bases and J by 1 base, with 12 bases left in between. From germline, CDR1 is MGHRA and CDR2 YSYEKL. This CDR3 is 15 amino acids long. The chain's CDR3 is CASRSVRKNTGELFF. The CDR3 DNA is TGCGCCAGCAGGTCAGTCAGAAAGAACACCGGGGAGCTGTTTTTT.

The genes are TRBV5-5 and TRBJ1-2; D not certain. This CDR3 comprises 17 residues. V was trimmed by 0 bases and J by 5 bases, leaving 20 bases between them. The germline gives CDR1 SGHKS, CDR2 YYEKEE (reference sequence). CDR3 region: CASSLGPFVVYFYGYTF. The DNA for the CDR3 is TGTGCCAGCAGCTTGGGACCGTTCGTCGTTTATTTTTATGGCTACACCTTC.

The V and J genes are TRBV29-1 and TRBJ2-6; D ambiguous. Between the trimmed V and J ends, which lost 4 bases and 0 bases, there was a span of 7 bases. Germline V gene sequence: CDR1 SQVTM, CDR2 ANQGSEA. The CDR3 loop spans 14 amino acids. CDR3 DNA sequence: TGCAGCGTTGCAGAAACCTCTGGGGCCAACGTCCTGACTTTC. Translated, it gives CSVAETSGANVLTF.

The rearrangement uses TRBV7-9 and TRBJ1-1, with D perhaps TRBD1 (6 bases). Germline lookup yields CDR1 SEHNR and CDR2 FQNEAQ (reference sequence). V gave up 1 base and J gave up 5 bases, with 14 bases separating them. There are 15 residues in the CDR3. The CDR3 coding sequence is TGTGCCAGCAGCTTAGTCGGGGTCAGGGGAACTGAAGCTTTCTTT. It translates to CASSLVGVRGTEAFF.